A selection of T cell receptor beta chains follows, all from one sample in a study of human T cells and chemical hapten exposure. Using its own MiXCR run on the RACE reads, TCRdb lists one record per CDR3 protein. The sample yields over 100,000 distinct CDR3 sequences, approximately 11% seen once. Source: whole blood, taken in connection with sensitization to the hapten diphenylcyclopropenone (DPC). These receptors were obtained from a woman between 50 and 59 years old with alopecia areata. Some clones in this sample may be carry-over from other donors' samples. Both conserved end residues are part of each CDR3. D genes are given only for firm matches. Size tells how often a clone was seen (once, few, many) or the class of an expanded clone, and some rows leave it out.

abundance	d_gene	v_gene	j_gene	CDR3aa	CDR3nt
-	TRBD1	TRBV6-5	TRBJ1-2	CASSYSKWTGVMYGYTF	TGTGCCAGCAGTTACTCGAAATGGACAGGGGTGATGTACGGCTACACCTTC
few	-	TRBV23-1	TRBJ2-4	CASSPHRGPWTIIQYF	TGCGCCAGCAGTCCGCATAGAGGACCGTGGACTATCATTCAGTACTTC
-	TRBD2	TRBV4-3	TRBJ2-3	CASSSSGEVAAQYF	TGCGCCAGCAGCTCTAGCGGGGAAGTAGCCGCGCAGTATTTT
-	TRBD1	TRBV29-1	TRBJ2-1	CSVDDRGRGGFYNEHFF	TGCAGCGTTGATGACAGGGGGCGCGGCGGATTCTACAATGAGCATTTCTTC
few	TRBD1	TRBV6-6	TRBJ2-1	CASSHPGQSNEQFF	TGTGCCAGCAGTCACCCGGGACAGAGTAATGAGCAGTTCTTC
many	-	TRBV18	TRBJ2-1	CASSPGQGPYNEQFF	TGTGCCAGCTCACCAGGGCAGGGACCCTACAATGAGCAGTTCTTC
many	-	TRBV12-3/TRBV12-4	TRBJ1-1	CASSPAEDRPFKEAFF	TGTGCCAGCAGTCCTGCCGAGGATCGGCCTTTTAAGGAAGCTTTCTTT
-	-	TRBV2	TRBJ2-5	CASSVERETQYF	TGTGCCAGCAGTGTAGAAAGAGAGACCCAGTACTTC
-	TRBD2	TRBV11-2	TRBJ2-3	CASSPVAGGATDTQYF	TGTGCCAGCAGCCCTGTGGCGGGAGGGGCCACAGATACGCAGTATTTT
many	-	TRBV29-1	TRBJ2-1	CSVESNEQFF	TGCAGCGTTGAATCCAATGAGCAGTTCTTC
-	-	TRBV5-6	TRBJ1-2	CASSLEAGRGYTF	TGTGCCAGCAGCTTGGAGGCAGGGCGAGGCTACACCTTC
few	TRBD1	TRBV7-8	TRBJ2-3	CASSSGQGSTDTQYF	TGTGCCAGCAGCTCGGGACAGGGCAGTACAGATACGCAGTATTTT
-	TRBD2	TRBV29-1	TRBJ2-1	CSVDIAGLYNEQFF	TGCAGCGTTGACATAGCGGGACTTTACAATGAGCAGTTCTTC
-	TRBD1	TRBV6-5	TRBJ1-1	CASSSRPGQVANTEAFF	TGTGCCAGCAGTTCCAGACCGGGACAGGTTGCGAACACTGAAGCTTTCTTT
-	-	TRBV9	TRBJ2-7	CASSDRPRGVIYEQYF	TGTGCCAGCAGCGACCGCCCCAGGGGAGTTATCTACGAGCAGTACTTC
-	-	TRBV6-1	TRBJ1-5	CASSEASLSQPQHF	TGTGCCAGCAGTGAAGCTTCTCTTAGTCAGCCCCAGCATTTT
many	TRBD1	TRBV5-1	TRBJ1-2	CASSFDRGGDYGYTF	TGCGCCAGCAGCTTTGACAGGGGAGGGGACTATGGCTACACCTTC
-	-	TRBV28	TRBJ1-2	CASSETPRGVPYGYTF	TGTGCCAGCAGTGAAACCCCCAGGGGTGTCCCCTATGGCTACACCTTC
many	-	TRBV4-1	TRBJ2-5	CASSPTPAETQYF	TGCGCCAGCAGCCCGACCCCGGCCGAGACCCAGTACTTC
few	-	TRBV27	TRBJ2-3	CASSFGQWSGDTQYF	TGTGCCAGCAGTTTCGGGCAGTGGTCGGGGGATACGCAGTATTTT
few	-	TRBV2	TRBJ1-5	CASSGDSNQPQHF	TGTGCCAGCAGCGGGGACAGCAATCAGCCCCAGCATTTT
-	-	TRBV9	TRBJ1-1	CASSLDGRNTEAFF	TGTGCCAGCAGCCTGGACGGAAGGAACACTGAAGCTTTCTTT
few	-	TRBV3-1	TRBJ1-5	CASSQDWGGQPQHF	TGTGCCAGCAGCCAAGATTGGGGAGGCCAGCCCCAGCATTTT
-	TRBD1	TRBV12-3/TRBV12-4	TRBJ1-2	CASSLTGQGSGYTF	TGTGCCAGCAGTTTAACGGGACAGGGGTCCGGCTACACCTTC
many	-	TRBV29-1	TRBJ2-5	CSVGSHESAQYF	TGCAGCGTTGGATCCCACGAGAGCGCCCAGTACTTC
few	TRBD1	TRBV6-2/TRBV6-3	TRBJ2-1	CASSRQGAAMNEQFF	TGTGCCAGCAGCCGTCAGGGGGCTGCGATGAATGAGCAGTTCTTC
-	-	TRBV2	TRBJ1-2	CASPVGGYGYTF	TGTGCCAGCCCTGTAGGGGGCTATGGCTACACCTTC
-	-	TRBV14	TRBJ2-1	CASSQEGGPRFF	TGTGCCAGCAGCCAAGAGGGGGGGCCTAGGTTCTTC
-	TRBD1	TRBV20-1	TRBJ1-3	CSAEDRAGNTIYF	TGCAGTGCCGAGGACAGGGCTGGAAACACCATATATTTT
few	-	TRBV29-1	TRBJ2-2	CSAGLNTGELFF	TGCAGCGCGGGACTTAACACCGGGGAGCTGTTTTTT
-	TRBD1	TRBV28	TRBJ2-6	CASSQWGQGLSANVLTF	TGTGCCAGCAGCCAGTGGGGACAGGGATTATCGGCCAACGTCCTGACTTTC
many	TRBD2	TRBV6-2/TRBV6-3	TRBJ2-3	CASRGGPSDTQYF	TGTGCCAGCAGGGGAGGGCCCTCAGATACGCAGTATTTT
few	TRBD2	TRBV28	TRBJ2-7	CASSLQALAGEQYF	TGTGCCAGCAGTTTACAGGCACTAGCGGGTGAGCAGTACTTC
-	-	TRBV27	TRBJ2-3	CASSLLGQGIDTQYF	TGTGCCAGCAGTTTACTGGGACAAGGCATAGATACGCAGTATTTT
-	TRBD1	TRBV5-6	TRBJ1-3	CASSIAGQETPGNTIYF	TGTGCCAGCAGCATCGCAGGACAGGAGACTCCGGGAAACACCATATATTTT
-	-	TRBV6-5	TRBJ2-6	CATSSVGANVLTF	TGTGCCACTTCTTCGGTAGGGGCCAACGTCCTGACTTTC
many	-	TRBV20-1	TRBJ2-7	CSARARGTSSYEQYF	TGCAGTGCTAGAGCGAGGGGAACTAGTTCCTACGAGCAGTACTTC
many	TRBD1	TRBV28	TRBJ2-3	CASSLSGTGDTGTDTQYF	TGTGCCAGCAGTTTATCCGGGACAGGGGATACCGGGACAGATACGCAGTATTTT
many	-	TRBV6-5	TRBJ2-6	CASTPARANVLTF	TGTGCCAGCACCCCGGCGCGGGCCAACGTCCTGACTTTC
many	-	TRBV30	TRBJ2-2	CACSSRPGELFF	TGTGCCTGTTCGAGTAGGCCCGGGGAGCTGTTTTTT
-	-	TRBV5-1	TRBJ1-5	CASSLEGRDQPQHF	TGCGCCAGCAGCTTGGAGGGCCGAGATCAGCCCCAGCATTTT
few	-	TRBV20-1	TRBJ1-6	CSARVEGSMNNSPLHF	TGCAGTGCTAGAGTCGAGGGGTCTATGAATAATTCACCCCTCCACTTT
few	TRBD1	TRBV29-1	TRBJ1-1	CSVEEYTGTGLEAFF	TGCAGCGTTGAAGAATACACCGGGACAGGGCTTGAAGCTTTCTTT
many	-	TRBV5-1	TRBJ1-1	CASSLGNGDTEAFF	TGCGCCAGCAGCTTGGGGAATGGGGACACTGAAGCTTTCTTT
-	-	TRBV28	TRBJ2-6	CASSLSSWSGFRSGANVLTF	TGTGCCAGCAGTTTATCTTCGTGGTCAGGGTTTAGGTCTGGGGCCAACGTCCTGACTTTC
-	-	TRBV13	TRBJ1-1	CASSLGVSVNTEALF	TGTGCCAGCAGCTTAGGAGTCAGTGTGAACACTGAAGCTCTCTTT
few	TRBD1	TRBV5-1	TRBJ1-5	CASSSGTGGNQPQHF	TGCGCCAGCAGCTCCGGGACAGGGGGCAATCAGCCCCAGCATTTT
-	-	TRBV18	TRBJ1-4	CASSPIVGINEKLFF	TGTGCCAGCTCACCAATAGTAGGGATTAATGAAAAACTGTTTTTT
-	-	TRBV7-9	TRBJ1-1	CASSSQGHTEAFF	TGTGCCAGCAGCTCTCAGGGGCACACTGAAGCTTTCTTT
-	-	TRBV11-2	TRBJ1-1	CASSSVGQDGVDTEAFF	TGTGCCAGCAGCTCCGTCGGACAAGACGGGGTGGACACTGAAGCTTTCTTT
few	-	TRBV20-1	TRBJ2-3	CSARKGGVVTDTQYF	TGCAGTGCTCGCAAAGGGGGGGTAGTCACAGATACGCAGTATTTT
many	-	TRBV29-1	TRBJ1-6	CSTQPRRRHNSPLHF	TGCAGCACCCAGCCAAGGCGGAGACATAATTCACCCCTCCACTTT
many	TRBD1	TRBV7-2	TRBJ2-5	CASSSGGGKTQYF	TGTGCCAGCAGCTCAGGGGGCGGGAAGACCCAGTACTTC
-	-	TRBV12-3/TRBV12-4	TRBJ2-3	CASSRQSTGTDTQYF	TGTGCCAGCAGTCGCCAGAGCACGGGCACAGATACGCAGTATTTT
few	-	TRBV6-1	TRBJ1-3	CASSLQGNGNTIYF	TGTGCCAGCAGTCTACAGGGTAACGGAAACACCATATATTTT
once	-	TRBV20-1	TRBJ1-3	CSASAGTSGNTIYF	TGCAGTGCTAGCGCAGGCACCTCTGGAAACACCATATATTTT
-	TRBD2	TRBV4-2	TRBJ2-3	CASSATSGRTDTQYF	TGTGCCAGCAGCGCAACTAGCGGACGCACAGATACGCAGTATTTT
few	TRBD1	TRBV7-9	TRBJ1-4	CASSETGTAPNEKLFF	TGTGCCAGCAGCGAGACAGGGACGGCGCCTAATGAAAAACTGTTTTTT
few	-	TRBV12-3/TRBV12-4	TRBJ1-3	CASSLGESSGNTIYF	TGTGCCAGCAGTTTAGGGGAAAGCTCTGGAAACACCATATATTTT
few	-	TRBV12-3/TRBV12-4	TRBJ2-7	CASSSTKRVIGGEQYF	TGTGCCAGCAGTTCGACGAAGAGGGTGATTGGGGGCGAGCAGTACTTC